This TCR beta chain appears in the sequencing data of a study of cytomegalovirus exposure and HLA in healthy donors. The sample holds a few counts of this clone. What it recognizes is unknown. PCR used 60 Vbeta primers and 13 Jbeta primers. The repertoire was sequenced with immunoSEQ multiplex PCR; TCRdb's copy has only in-frame clones and lacks some. Counted here are fewer than 200,000 clones, roughly 76% occurring once; the ten biggest clones make up around 2%. General study results and limits: Cytomegalovirus-associated TCR beta chains were listed, numbering over 150.

Sequenced material: PBMCs. This TCR came from a human donor in good health.

CDR3 amino acids: CASSHDSKNTEAFF. The DNA of the CDR3 is TGTGCCAGCAGCCACGACAGCAAGAACACTGAAGCTTTCTTT. V is TRBV7-9 and J is TRBJ1-1; possibly TRBD1 for D (5 bases). This CDR3 has 14 amino acids. Germline V gives CDR1 SEHNR, CDR2 FQNEAQ (reference sequence). V shed 5 bases and J shed 1 base, with 11 bases lying between them.